The 8 T cell receptor beta chains given below trace back to one sample, sequenced in a study of T cells in Graves' hyperthyroidism and ophthalmopathy. Amplified regions were TCR beta CDR3 sequences from RNA transcripts. The TCR CDR3 first-round RT-PCR relied on the HTBI primer set. TCRdb recomputed calls from the multiplex PCR reads with MiXCR, one row per CDR3 protein. The sample lists roughly 530,000 distinct CDR3 sequences, roughly a sixth seen once, with 15% to 20% in the top ten. The specimen sequenced was blood. These TCRs come from a woman aged 18 to 35 with Graves' ophthalmopathy.

This clonotype was recorded at least ten times. This chain connects TRBV11-2 to TRBJ1-2; D is unresolved. Trimming took off 1 base at V and 5 bases at J, with 5 bases between the two ends. Per the germline V gene, CDR1 is SGHAT and CDR2 is FQNNGV. This CDR3 spans 12 amino acids. The CDR3 coding sequence is TGTGCCAGCAGCTTAGGGCGATATGGCTACACCTTC. This codes for CASSLGRYGYTF.

This clonotype was recorded many times. The rearrangement links TRBV30 to TRBJ1-1; D gene unclear. Germline CDR1 is GTSNPN and CDR2 is SVGIG (reference sequence). The CDR3 runs 11 residues. V lost 2 bases to trimming and J lost 8 bases, with 9 bases between them. The DNA of the CDR3 is TGTGCCTGGAGTTCCCAAGGGGAAGCTTTCTTT. Protein product: CAWSSQGEAFF.

A few counts support this clonotype. The V call is TRBV5-1, the J call TRBJ2-3, with unresolved D. Germline V CDR1 and CDR2: SGHRS, YFSETQ. V lost 0 bases and J lost 2, with 10 bases in between. CDR3 length: 15 amino acids. CDR3 bases: TGCGCCAGCAGCTTGGAAGGGTTCGACACAGATACGCAGTATTTT. Amino acid sequence: CASSLEGFDTDTQYF.

This clonotype was counted ten times or more. The rearrangement uses TRBV28 and TRBJ2-5; 11 nucleotides match TRBD2. Losses at the gene ends were 0 bases for V and 5 bases for J; bases not matched to a gene: 8. Germline loops: CDR1 MDHEN, CDR2 SYDVKM. This CDR3 region has 17 residues. Here the CDR3 reads CASSLCCSGGAGETQYF. The CDR3 bases are TGTGCCAGCAGTTTATGCTGTAGCGGGGGGGCCGGGGAGACCCAGTACTTC.

This clonotype was counted between two and nine times. The chain couples TRBV10-3 to TRBJ2-7, with D maybe TRBD2 (6 bases). V dropped 0 bases and J dropped 3 bases, with 27 bases sitting between them. The germline CDR1 and CDR2 sequences are ENHRY and SYGVKD. The CDR3 contains 20 residues. CDR3 loop: CAISESRTSFPDGGFYEQYF. DNA for the CDR3: TGTGCCATCAGTGAGTCTCGCACATCCTTCCCGGACGGAGGGTTCTACGAGCAGTACTTC.

V and J are TRBV19 and TRBJ1-1, with 10 bases fitting TRBD1. Trimming at V came to 6 bases and at J to 5 bases, leaving 6 bases not matched to a gene. CDR3 length: 14 residues. Germline V gene data show CDR1 as LNHDA and CDR2 as SQIVND (reference sequence). The CDR3: CASRTGGAGTEAFF. CDR3 sequence (DNA): TGTGCCAGTAGGACAGGGGGCGCGGGGACTGAAGCTTTCTTT.

The table lists this clonotype with a few counts. The V gene is TRBV20-1, the J gene TRBJ1-4, with a weak D call TRBD1 (5 bases). V lost 1 base to trimming and J lost 8 bases, with 14 bases between them. The CDR3 consists of 14 residues. CDR1 DFQATT and CDR2 SNEGSKA come from the germline V gene (reference sequence). This CDR3 reads CSARGSGLGEKLFF. The CDR3 coding sequence is TGCAGTGCTAGAGGTTCGGGGCTTGGCGAAAAACTGTTTTTT.

This clonotype was counted ten times or more. The gene calls are TRBV28 and TRBJ1-5; 9 bases are shared with TRBD1. Losses at the gene ends were 6 bases for V and 2 bases for J; bases not matched to a gene: 8. This CDR3 region has 16 residues. Germline loops: CDR1 MDHEN, CDR2 SYDVKM. Written as DNA, the CDR3 is TGTGCCAGCAGGGCACCGGGACAGGGTGGCAATCAGCCCCAGCATTTT. Translating gives CASRAPGQGGNQPQHF.